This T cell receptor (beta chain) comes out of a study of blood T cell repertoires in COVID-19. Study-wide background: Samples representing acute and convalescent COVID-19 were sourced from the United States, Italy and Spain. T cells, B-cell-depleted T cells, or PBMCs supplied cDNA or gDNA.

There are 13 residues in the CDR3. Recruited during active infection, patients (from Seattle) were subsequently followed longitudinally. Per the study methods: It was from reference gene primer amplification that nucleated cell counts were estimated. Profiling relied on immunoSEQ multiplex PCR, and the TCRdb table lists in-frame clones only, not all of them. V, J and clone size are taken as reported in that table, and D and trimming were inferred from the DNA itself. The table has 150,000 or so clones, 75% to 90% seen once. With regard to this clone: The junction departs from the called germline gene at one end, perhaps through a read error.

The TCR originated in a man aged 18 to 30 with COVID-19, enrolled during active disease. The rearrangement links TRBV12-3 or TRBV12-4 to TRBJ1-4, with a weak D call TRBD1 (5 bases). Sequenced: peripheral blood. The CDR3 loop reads CASSPYVGAVPLF. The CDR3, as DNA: TGTGCCAGCAGCCCTTACGTTGGGGCAGTCCCGCTTTTT.